The T cell receptor (beta chain) under discussion was sequenced for a study of identical twins. TCRdb itself ran the 5' RACE reads through MiXCR, one entry per CDR3 protein. The sample yields hundreds of thousands of distinct CDR3 sequences, roughly 6.2% seen once. The table lists this clonotype with many counts. The V end lost 4 bases, the J end lost 10 bases, and 14 bases lay between the germline ends. CDR1 and CDR2 from the germline V gene are LNHNV and YYDKDF (reference sequence). The CDR3 runs 13 residues. The receptor was derived from a man aged 18 to 29 in good health. The rearrangement uses TRBV15 and TRBJ1-5; no definite D call. Sequencing was done on a sample of naive T cells sorted from blood. The CDR3 sequence: CATSTKHPQPQHF. DNA for the CDR3: TGTGCCACCAGCACCAAACACCCTCAACCCCAGCATTTT.